A single sample is the source of the 17 T cell receptor beta chains below, sequenced in a study of memory CD4+ T cells and cytomegalovirus serostatus. Clones were read by immunoSEQ multiplex PCR, and TCRdb kept only the in-frame ones, dropping some. Of 50,000 to 60,000 clones listed, roughly four fifths are singletons. The sort gate was single viable CD3+CD4+CD8-CD45RO+ cells for memory CD4+ T cells. What was sequenced was memory CD4+ T cells from blood. These receptors were taken from an adult in good health and CMV-seronegative.

Here the CDR3 DNA reads TGTGCCAGCAGTTTACGCCGAGGGATGCACGGGGAGCTGTTTTTT. This gives the protein CASSLRRGMHGELFF. The chain recombines TRBV28 with TRBJ2-2; D might be TRBD2 (5 bases). The CDR3 runs to 15 residues. Germline V CDR1 and CDR2: MDHEN, SYDVKM. V gave up 2 bases and J gave up 7 bases, with 14 bases separating them.

The CDR3 sequence: CASSSGQGAYYEQYF. CDR3 DNA: TGTGCCAGCAGCTCCGGACAGGGGGCCTACTACGAGCAGTACTTC. The chain employs TRBV5-4 and TRBJ2-7; 11 nucleotides align to TRBD1. Germline assignment: CDR1 SGHNT and CDR2 YYREEE (reference sequence). With V trimmed by 3 bases and J by 3 bases, 5 bases remained unmatched. The CDR3 runs 15 residues.

This clone was counted a single time. J is TRBJ2-3 and V is TRBV5-4; D ambiguous. The germline V and J ends were trimmed by 0 bases and 2 bases, with 7 bases remaining between them. Germline assignment: CDR1 SGHNT and CDR2 YYREEE (reference sequence). CDR3 size: 14 residues. CDR3 sequence: CASSLGPLTDTQYF. In DNA form, the CDR3 reads TGTGCCAGCAGCTTGGGACCACTCACAGATACGCAGTATTTT.

This chain joins TRBV18 and TRBJ1-5; no clear D. V was cut by 3 bases and J by 7 bases, with 10 bases left in between. This CDR3 has 13 residues. Germline lookup yields CDR1 KGHSH and CDR2 LQKENI. For the CDR3, the DNA is TGTGCCAGCTCACCGGGATCTGGGCAGCCCCAGCATTTT. Its protein is CASSPGSGQPQHF.

The chain couples TRBV5-1 to TRBJ2-5; 8 bases are a match to TRBD2. V dropped 2 bases and J dropped 4; count of bases not matched to a gene: 4. This CDR3 has 14 amino acids. The germline V gene has CDR1 SGHRS and CDR2 YFSETQ. CDR3 in DNA: TGCGCCAGCAGCTTCGGGGGGGCTGGAGAGACCCAGTACTTC. Translation: CASSFGGAGETQYF.

This clone was found a few times. V and J are TRBV2 and TRBJ2-5; D remains ambiguous. The length of the CDR3 is 11 residues. Germline-derived CDR1 and CDR2 are SNHLY and FYNNEI. V lost 5 bases and J 3 bases, leaving 4 bases between the germline ends. CDR3 sequence: CASSLKETQYF. CDR3 coding DNA: TGTGCCAGCAGTCTTAAAGAGACCCAGTACTTC.

The rearrangement uses TRBV6-4 and TRBJ1-1; D unclear. Between the trimmed V and J ends, which lost 5 bases and 1 base, there was a span of 8 bases. Germline V gives CDR1 MRHNA, CDR2 SNTAGT. The CDR3 is made up of 13 amino acids. In nucleotides, the CDR3 is TGTGCCAGCAGTAAAGAGGAGAACACTGAAGCTTTCTTT. Its protein is CASSKEENTEAFF.

The J gene is TRBJ2-1, the V gene TRBV9; possible D gene TRBD1, 5 bases. This CDR3 contains 16 residues. Germline CDR1 is SGDLS and CDR2 is YYNGEE. Trimming left V 0 bases short and J 10 bases short, with 20 bases between. The CDR3 DNA sequence: TGTGCCAGCAGCGTAGCTACCAGGGCCACACTGGGGGAGCAGTTCTTC. This encodes CASSVATRATLGEQFF.

The chain carries TRBV30 and TRBJ2-3; 8 bases are a match to TRBD2. Germline V gene lookup returns CDR1 GTSNPN and CDR2 SVGIG (reference sequence). The CDR3 covers 15 residues. The V segment lost 2 bases and the J segment 5 bases; nucleotides outside the gene matches: 9. The CDR3 nucleotides read TGTGCCTGGAGTCGAGTAACGGGGGGGATAGATACGCAGTATTTT. Translating gives CAWSRVTGGIDTQYF.

The V gene is TRBV27, the J gene TRBJ1-6; 7 nucleotides align to TRBD1. CDR1 is MNHEY and CDR2 is SMNVEV in the germline V gene (reference sequence). The CDR3 has 17 residues. V trimming: 5 bases; J trimming: 0 bases; junction bases outside the gene matches: 7. In nucleotides, the CDR3 is TGTGCCAGCAGTGACGCACAGGGGAGCTCCTATAATTCACCCCTCCACTTT. It is translated as CASSDAQGSSYNSPLHF.

This sequence joins TRBV4-1 and TRBJ1-2; TRBD1 is a possible D gene (5 bases). Germline V gives CDR1 MGHRA, CDR2 YSYEKL. Deletions cut 1 base from V and 7 bases from J, with 19 bases between. The CDR3 is 16 residues long. The CDR3 DNA is TGCGCCAGCAGCCAAGGGGGCGTCCGATCAGAGGGTGGCTACACCTTC. This gives the protein CASSQGGVRSEGGYTF.

The chain joins TRBV7-9 to TRBJ2-6; possible D gene TRBD1, 5 bases. V lost 8 bases to trimming and J lost 0 bases, with 8 bases between them. The germline CDR1 and CDR2 sequences are SEHNR and FQNEAQ (reference sequence). This CDR3 has 14 amino acids. Here the CDR3 reads CASARDSGANVLTF. The CDR3 DNA follows: TGTGCCAGCGCCAGGGACTCTGGGGCCAACGTCCTGACTTTC.

This chain links TRBV7-6 with TRBJ2-7; 9 positions match TRBD1. Looked up from germline, CDR1 is SGHVS and CDR2 is FNYEAQ. The CDR3 totals 14 residues. J was trimmed by 0 bases and V by 5 bases; bases with no gene match: 2. The CDR3 spells CASSRTGDSYEQYF. As DNA, the CDR3 is TGTGCCAGCAGCCGGACAGGGGACTCCTACGAGCAGTACTTC.

The chain carries TRBV19 and TRBJ2-1, with D possibly matching TRBD2 (7 bases). The ends were cut back, 5 bases at V and 0 bases at J, with 20 bases in the middle. The CDR3 runs to 18 residues. From germline, CDR1 is LNHDA and CDR2 SQIVND (reference sequence). The CDR3 is CASSRVARGASSYNEQFF. The CDR3 bases are TGTGCCAGTAGTCGTGTCGCCCGGGGGGCAAGCTCCTACAATGAGCAGTTCTTC.

This chain links TRBV5-4 with TRBJ2-2; possibly TRBD2 for D (6 bases). The CDR3 runs 16 residues. In germline, CDR1 is SGHNT, CDR2 YYREEE (reference sequence). Deletions cut 4 bases from V and 0 bases from J, with 13 bases between. CDR3 protein: CASSPRGPPNTGELFF. The CDR3 DNA reads as TGTGCCAGCAGCCCGCGGGGTCCTCCGAACACCGGGGAGCTGTTTTTT.

The V gene is TRBV2, the J gene TRBJ2-4; a weak D match, TRBD2 (6 bases). The CDR3 has 12 amino acids. The V end was cut by 7 bases, the J end by 10 bases, with 14 bases between. Per the germline V gene, CDR1 is SNHLY and CDR2 is FYNNEI. This chain's CDR3 is CASTPGEGIQYF. The CDR3 DNA follows: TGTGCCAGCACCCCGGGGGAAGGTATTCAGTACTTC.

CDR3 sequence (DNA): TGTGCCAGTCAAGGACAGGGGAATGGTGGCTACACCTTC. Its translation is CASQGQGNGGYTF. The gene calls are TRBV19 and TRBJ1-2; 9 nucleotides agree with TRBD1. Germline-derived CDR1 and CDR2 are LNHDA and SQIVND (reference sequence). V trimming: 8 bases; J trimming: 7 bases; junction bases outside the gene matches: 8. The CDR3 loop spans 13 amino acids.